One T cell receptor (beta chain) is described in this entry. Its antigen is not identified. Trimming left V 4 bases short and J 1 base short, with 16 bases between. This CDR3 region has 16 residues. Germline-derived CDR1 and CDR2 are SGHRS and YFSETQ. The data were obtained in a study of cytomegalovirus exposure and HLA in healthy donors. Vbeta (60) and Jbeta (13) primers were used in the PCR. This table comes from immunoSEQ multiplex PCR, and its TCRdb copy is limited to in-frame clones, with some not included. The sample records about 160,000 clones, approximately 88% being singletons. Study-level findings and limits: A later analysis reportedly found that, within productive TCRs, an Asian-associated ancestry cluster had fewer N-insertions than the mean observed across the roughly 670 donors.

The sequencing sample was made of PBMCs. The TCR sequence derives from a boy younger than 10 in good health and CMV-seronegative. The genes are TRBV5-1 and TRBJ2-3; maybe TRBD2 (7 bases). CDR3 nucleotides: TGCGCCAGCAGCCCGGTTGAGGGGGGGCGCACAGATACGCAGTATTTT. Amino acids: CASSPVEGGRTDTQYF.